Sequencing of this T cell receptor beta chain was carried out in a study of blood T cell repertoires in COVID-19. Participants were aged about 18 to 100 years, lived in under 25 US areas, and enrolled virtually. All recovered Cohort 3 donors got two negative PCRs, got clearance, or saw symptom resolution. Per the authors' pipeline: Amplification from reference gene primers served as the basis for estimated nucleated cell counts. Sequenced by immunoSEQ multiplex PCR; TCRdb stores in-frame clones only, minus some. V, J and clone size were drawn from that table, and D and trimming were deduced from the DNA. The sample includes 310,000 or so clones, about 83% of them seen just once. CDR3 size: 15 residues. Germline loops: CDR1 SGDLS, CDR2 YYNGEE. V trimming: 0 bases; J trimming: 5 bases; junction bases outside the gene matches: 2.

The sample taken for sequencing was PBMCs or T cells enriched from blood (not recorded which). The chain has TRBV9 and TRBJ2-1, with 10 bases aligning to TRBD2. The sequence derives from a woman aged 40 to 50 who had recovered from COVID-19. CDR3 sequence reads: CASSVASGSHNEQFF. In nucleotides, the CDR3 is TGTGCCAGCAGCGTAGCTAGCGGGAGCCACAATGAGCAGTTCTTC.